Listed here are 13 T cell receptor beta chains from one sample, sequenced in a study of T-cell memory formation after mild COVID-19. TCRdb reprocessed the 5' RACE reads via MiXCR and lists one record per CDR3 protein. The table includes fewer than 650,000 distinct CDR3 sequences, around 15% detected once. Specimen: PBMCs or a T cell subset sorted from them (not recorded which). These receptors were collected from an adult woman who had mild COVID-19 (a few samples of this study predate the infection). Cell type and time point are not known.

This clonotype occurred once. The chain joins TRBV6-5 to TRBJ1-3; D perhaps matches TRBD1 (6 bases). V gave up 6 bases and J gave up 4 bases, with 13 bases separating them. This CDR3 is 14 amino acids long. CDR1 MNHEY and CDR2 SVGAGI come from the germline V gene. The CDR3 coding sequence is TGTGCCAGCAGATCAGGGGTAGAAGGAAACACCATATATTTT. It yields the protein CASRSGVEGNTIYF.

The CDR3 DNA follows: TGTGCCAGCAGCTACCAGGGGTCCGGGGAGCTGTTTTTT. Translated, it gives CASSYQGSGELFF. The chain has TRBV7-6 and TRBJ2-2; possible D gene TRBD1, 6 bases. Trimming pared 4 bases from V and 6 bases from J, leaving 9 bases between. CDR3 size: 13 residues. The V gene's germline CDR1 is SGHVS and CDR2 FNYEAQ.

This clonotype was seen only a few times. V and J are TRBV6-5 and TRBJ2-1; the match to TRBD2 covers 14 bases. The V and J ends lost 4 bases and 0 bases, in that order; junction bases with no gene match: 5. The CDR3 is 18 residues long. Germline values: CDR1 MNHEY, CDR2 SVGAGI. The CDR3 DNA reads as TGTGCCAGCAGTTCAAGGACTAGCGGGGGGAGCTCCTACAATGAGCAGTTCTTC. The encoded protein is CASSSRTSGGSSYNEQFF.

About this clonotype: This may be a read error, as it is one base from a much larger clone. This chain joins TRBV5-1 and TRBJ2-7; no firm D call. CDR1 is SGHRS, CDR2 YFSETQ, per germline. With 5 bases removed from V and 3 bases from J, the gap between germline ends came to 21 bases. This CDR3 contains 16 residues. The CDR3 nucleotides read TGCGCCAGCAGATTTGGGTCGGGCGCTGGGGTCTACGAGCAGTACTTC. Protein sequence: CASRFGSGAGVYEQYF. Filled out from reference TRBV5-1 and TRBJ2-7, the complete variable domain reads KAGVTQTPRYLIKTRGQQVTLSCSPISGHRSVSWYQQTPGQGLQFLFEYFSETQRNKGNFPGRFSGRQFSNSRSEMNVSTLELGDSALYLCASRFGSGAGVYEQYFGPGTRLTVT.

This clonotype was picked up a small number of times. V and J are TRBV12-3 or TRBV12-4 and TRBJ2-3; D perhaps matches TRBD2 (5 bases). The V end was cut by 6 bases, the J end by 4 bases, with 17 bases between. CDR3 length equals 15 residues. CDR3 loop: CASRSSGLGPDTQYF. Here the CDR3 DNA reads TGTGCCAGCAGGTCCTCCGGACTGGGCCCAGATACGCAGTATTTT.

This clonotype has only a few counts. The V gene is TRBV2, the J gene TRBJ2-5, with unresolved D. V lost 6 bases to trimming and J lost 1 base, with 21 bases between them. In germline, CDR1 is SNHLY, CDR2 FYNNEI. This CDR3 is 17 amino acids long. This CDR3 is CASRKGIESPAQETQYF. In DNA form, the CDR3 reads TGTGCCAGCAGGAAGGGCATAGAAAGCCCTGCCCAAGAGACCCAGTACTTC. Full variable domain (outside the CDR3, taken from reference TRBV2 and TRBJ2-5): EPEVTQTPSHQVTQMGQEVILRCVPISNHLYFYWYRQILGQKVEFLVSFYNNEISEKSEIFDDQFSVERPDGSNFTLKIRSTKLEDSAMYFCASRKGIESPAQETQYFGPGTRLLVL.

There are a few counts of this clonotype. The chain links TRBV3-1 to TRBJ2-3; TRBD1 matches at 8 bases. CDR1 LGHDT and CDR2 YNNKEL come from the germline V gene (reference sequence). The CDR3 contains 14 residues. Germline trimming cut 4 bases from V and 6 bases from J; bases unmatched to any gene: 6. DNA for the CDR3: TGTGCCAGCAGCCTGACAGGGGAGTTGGATACGCAGTATTTT. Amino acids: CASSLTGELDTQYF.

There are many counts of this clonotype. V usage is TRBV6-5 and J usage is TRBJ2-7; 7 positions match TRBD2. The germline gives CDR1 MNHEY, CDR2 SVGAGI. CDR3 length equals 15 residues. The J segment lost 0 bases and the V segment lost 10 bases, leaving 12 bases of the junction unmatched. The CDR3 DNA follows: TGTGCCACGAGACGGGGGGAGGAAAACTCCTACGAGCAGTACTTC. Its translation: CATRRGEENSYEQYF.

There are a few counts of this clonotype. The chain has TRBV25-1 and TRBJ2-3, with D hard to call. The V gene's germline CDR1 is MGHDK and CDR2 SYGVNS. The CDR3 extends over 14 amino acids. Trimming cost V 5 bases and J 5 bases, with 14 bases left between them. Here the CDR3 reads CASSTSGTIDTQYF. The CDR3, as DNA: TGTGCCAGCAGTACCTCGGGCACTATAGATACGCAGTATTTT.

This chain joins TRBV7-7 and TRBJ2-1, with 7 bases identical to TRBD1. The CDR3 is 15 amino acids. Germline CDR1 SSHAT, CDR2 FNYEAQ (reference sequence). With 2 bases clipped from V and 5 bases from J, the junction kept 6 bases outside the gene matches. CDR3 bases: TGTGCCAGCAGCTTACGTTGGGACAGTAACAATGAGCAGTTCTTC. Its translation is CASSLRWDSNNEQFF.

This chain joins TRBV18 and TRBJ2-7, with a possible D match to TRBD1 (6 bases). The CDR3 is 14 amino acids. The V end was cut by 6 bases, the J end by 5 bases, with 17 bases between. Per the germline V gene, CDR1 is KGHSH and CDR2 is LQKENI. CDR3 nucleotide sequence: TGTGCCAGCTCGCAGATACACAGGGACCACGAGCAGTACTTC. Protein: CASSQIHRDHEQYF.

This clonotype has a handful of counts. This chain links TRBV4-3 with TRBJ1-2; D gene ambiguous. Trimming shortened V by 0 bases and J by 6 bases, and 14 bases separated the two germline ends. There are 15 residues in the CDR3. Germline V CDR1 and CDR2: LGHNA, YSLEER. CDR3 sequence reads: CASSQDDPPGDGYTF. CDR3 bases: TGCGCCAGCAGCCAAGATGACCCCCCCGGTGATGGCTACACCTTC.

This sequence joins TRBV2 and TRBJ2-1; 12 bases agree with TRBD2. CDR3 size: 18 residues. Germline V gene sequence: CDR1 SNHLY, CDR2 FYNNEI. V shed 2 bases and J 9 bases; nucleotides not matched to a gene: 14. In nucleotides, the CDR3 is TGTGCCAGCAGTGAAAGACTAGCGGGGGATTTCACCACCGGTGAGCAGTTCTTC. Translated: CASSERLAGDFTTGEQFF.